This T cell receptor beta chain emerged from a study of T-cell reconstitution after alpha-beta-depleted transplantation in children. Unique molecular identifiers were used to barcode this TCRbeta library. TCRdb reanalysed the PCR reads using MiXCR and keeps one entry per CDR3 protein. The repertoire holds 300,000 or so distinct CDR3 sequences, with 9.5% to 10% as singletons. V shed 4 bases, J shed 1 base, and the junction held 9 bases outside the gene matches. The V gene's germline CDR1 is MNHEY and CDR2 SMNVEV (reference sequence). The CDR3 consists of 16 residues. This clonotype occurred many times.

The material sequenced was PBMCs from the stem cell graft donor, taken from the stem cell graft. The gene calls are TRBV27 and TRBJ2-7, with 8 bases fitting TRBD2. This TCR was sampled from a human donor who donated a stem cell graft to a child with SCID. The CDR3 loop is CASSSPSRGGSYEQYF. For the CDR3, the DNA is TGTGCCAGCAGTTCCCCTTCTCGGGGGGGATCCTACGAGCAGTACTTC.